The rows below give T cell receptor beta chains drawn from one sample of a study of T-cell reconstitution after alpha-beta-depleted transplantation in children. MiXCR, run by TCRdb on the PCR reads, gives a single entry per CDR3 protein. The data hold about 690,000 distinct CDR3 sequences, with 15% to 20% observed a single time. Sequenced here: PBMCs from the stem cell graft donor, sampled from the stem cell graft. Receptor source: a human donor who donated a stem cell graft to a child with acute myeloid leukemia. The CDR3 runs from the conserved cysteine through the conserved F or W. A D gene is named only where the DNA matches it firmly. Clone size, where shown, is once, few, many, or a class for clones that have expanded.

V	size	length	D	J	CDR3	DNA
TRBV30	few	12	NA	TRBJ2-1	CAWSGGGNEQFF	TGTGCCTGGAGTGGAGGGGGGAATGAGCAGTTCTTC
TRBV12-3/TRBV12-4	NA	12	NA	TRBJ1-6	CASSLRPAPLHF	TGTGCCAGCAGTTTGCGCCCTGCACCCCTCCACTTT
TRBV27	NA	16	TRBD1	TRBJ2-2	CASSLYSTGVAGELFF	TGTGCCAGCAGTTTATACTCGACAGGGGTCGCCGGGGAGCTGTTTTTT
TRBV5-1	many	14	NA	TRBJ1-6	CASSPGEGFSPLHF	TGCGCCAGCAGCCCAGGAGAGGGCTTCTCACCCCTCCACTTT
TRBV7-2	NA	14	NA	TRBJ1-1	CASSFLDGNTEAFF	TGTGCCAGCAGCTTTTTGGACGGGAACACTGAAGCTTTCTTT
TRBV25-1	once	14	NA	TRBJ1-2	CASSITTRPGGYTF	TGTGCCAGCAGTATAACGACCCGTCCGGGGGGCTACACCTTC
TRBV7-2	many	13	NA	TRBJ2-3	CASSIIITDTQYF	TGTGCCAGCAGCATAATTATCACAGATACGCAGTATTTT
TRBV4-3	NA	15	NA	TRBJ1-2	CASSQDRGLTYGYTF	TGCGCCAGCAGCCAAGATCGGGGGCTGACCTATGGCTACACCTTC
TRBV5-6	NA	12	NA	TRBJ1-2	CASTSQRQPYTF	TGTGCCAGCACCTCCCAAAGGCAGCCCTACACCTTC
TRBV5-1	NA	16	NA	TRBJ2-7	CASSSWSGRVSYEQYF	TGCGCCAGCAGCTCGTGGTCGGGCAGGGTGTCCTACGAGCAGTACTTC
TRBV30	NA	14	TRBD1	TRBJ2-5	CAWSPTGYQETQYF	TGTGCCTGGAGCCCGACAGGGTATCAAGAGACCCAGTACTTC
TRBV7-2	few	14	NA	TRBJ2-7	CASSLVASPYEQYF	TGTGCCAGCAGCTTAGTGGCTAGTCCCTACGAGCAGTACTTC
TRBV20-1	many	13	NA	TRBJ2-1	CSARDRGGGEQFF	TGCAGTGCTAGAGATAGGGGGGGAGGAGAGCAGTTCTTC
TRBV7-2	few	15	NA	TRBJ2-5	CASSANGLLQETQYF	TGTGCCAGCAGCGCAAACGGGCTGCTCCAAGAGACCCAGTACTTC
TRBV24-1	NA	15	NA	TRBJ2-5	CATSDLTRGAETQYF	TGTGCCACCAGTGATCTCACCCGGGGCGCGGAGACCCAGTACTTC
TRBV6-1	NA	16	NA	TRBJ1-6	CASTHKGLEQNSPLHF	TGTGCCAGCACCCACAAGGGGTTGGAACAAAATTCACCCCTCCACTTT
TRBV7-3	NA	18	NA	TRBJ2-2	CASSLTGVGAANTGELFF	TGTGCCAGCAGCTTAACAGGGGTCGGAGCCGCGAACACCGGGGAGCTGTTTTTT
TRBV7-2	few	12	NA	TRBJ2-4	CASSSTRNIQYF	TGTGCCAGCAGCTCGACTAGAAACATTCAGTACTTC